The T cell receptor (beta chain) under discussion was sequenced for a study of technical replicates of blood from several donors. Method: immunoSEQ multiplex PCR; TCRdb's copy keeps in-frame clones and lacks some. The repertoire includes 100,000 or so clones, 95% of them detected once, and roughly 0.19% sits in the top ten. This clone appeared once. The CDR3 runs to 13 residues. The J segment lost 5 bases and the V segment lost 6 bases, leaving 5 bases of the junction unmatched. Germline CDR1 SGHDN, CDR2 FVKESK. This receptor was obtained from a human donor in good health. V gene TRBV14 combines with J gene TRBJ2-5; 8 bases match TRBD2. The sample comprised T cells isolated from PBMCs. CDR3 sequence (DNA): TGTGCCAGCAGTCTTAGACTAGCGGAGACCCAGTACTTC. Encoded protein: CASSLRLAETQYF.